A single sample gave rise to the 5 T cell receptor beta chains below, sequenced in a study of shared clonotypes between healthy human individuals. Here immunoSEQ multiplex PCR was the method, and the copy in TCRdb shows in-frame clones only, minus some. The data show roughly 500,000 clones, approximately 94% seen once. Sample: naive CD4+ T cells sorted from blood. The sample's subset: CD45RA+ positively selected. These receptors were obtained from a woman younger than 45 in good health.

The gene calls are TRBV5-4 and TRBJ1-1; possible D gene TRBD1, 5 bases. Trimming removed 2 bases from V and 11 bases from J, with 13 bases in between. Per germline, CDR1 SGHNT and CDR2 YYREEE (reference sequence). The CDR3 is 12 residues long. The CDR3 region has the DNA TGTGCCAGCAGCTTTAAGGGGAGTTATGCTTTCTTT. Protein sequence: CASSFKGSYAFF.

The chain uses TRBV7-8 and TRBJ2-7; possible D gene TRBD2, 6 bases. The CDR3 runs 16 residues. Trimming took 6 bases from V and 0 from J, leaving 18 bases between them. CDR1 and CDR2 (germline): SGHVS, FQNEAQ. CDR3 sequence reads: CASRPGGRTTSYEQYF. The CDR3 coding sequence is TGTGCCAGCAGACCCGGAGGGCGGACGACCTCCTACGAGCAGTACTTC.

V and J are TRBV7-9 and TRBJ2-1; the D gene is possibly TRBD1 (9 bases). Germline CDR1 and CDR2: SEHNR and FQNEAQ (reference sequence). The V gene lost 8 bases and the J gene lost 6 bases, with 29 bases spanning the gap. The length of the CDR3 is 18 residues. This CDR3 is CASGPGTGLLAALNEQFF. The CDR3 DNA sequence: TGTGCCAGCGGACCCGGGACAGGGCTACTAGCGGCCCTCAATGAGCAGTTCTTC.

J is TRBJ1-1 and V is TRBV11-3, with 10 positions matching TRBD1. J was trimmed by 2 bases and V by 5 bases; bases with no gene match: 8. The CDR3 contains 16 residues. Germline V gene lookup returns CDR1 SGHNT and CDR2 YENEEA. CDR3 region: CASSPTGGPQNTEAFF. As DNA, the CDR3 is TGTGCCAGCAGCCCGACAGGGGGCCCACAAAACACTGAAGCTTTCTTT.

This chain uses TRBV6-1 with TRBJ1-5; D is unclear. The CDR3 contains 13 residues. V was pared by 2 bases and J by 7 bases, with 9 bases between. The germline V gene has CDR1 MNHNS and CDR2 SASEGT. The chain's CDR3 is CASSEFLRQPQHF. CDR3 DNA sequence: TGTGCCAGCAGTGAATTTCTAAGGCAGCCCCAGCATTTT.